These 25 T cell receptor beta chains share one sample of origin, sequenced in a study of T cell responses to AZD1222 COVID-19 vaccine. Produced via immunoSEQ multiplex PCR; TCRdb's table is partial and in-frame only. The sample records around 130,000 clones, roughly 89% being singletons. The sample here was peripheral blood, taken 28 days after the second AZD1222 dose. Receptors originate from an adult who received the AZD1222 COVID-19 vaccine.

The chain has TRBV7-2 and TRBJ2-1; TRBD2 matches at 14 bases. CDR3 length: 15 residues. The trim removed 6 bases at V and 7 bases at J, leaving 5 bases unmatched. Germline V lookup: CDR1 SGHTA, CDR2 FQGNSA. In nucleotides, the CDR3 is TGTGCCAGCAGACTCGGACTAGCGGGAGGAAATGAGCAGTTCTTC. Its protein is CASRLGLAGGNEQFF.

V and J are TRBV7-2 and TRBJ1-1; the D is unclear. V lost 2 bases and J 7 bases, leaving 20 bases between the germline ends. This CDR3 comprises 16 residues. Germline V gene data show CDR1 as SGHTA and CDR2 as FQGNSA. The CDR3 spells CASSLTFIRRWNEAFF. CDR3 coding DNA: TGTGCCAGCAGCTTAACTTTCATCAGGAGGTGGAATGAAGCTTTCTTT.

V usage is TRBV10-3 and J usage is TRBJ2-3; TRBD1 agrees at 7 bases. Trimming cost V 4 bases and J 1 base; bases outside gene matches: 5. The CDR3 sequence is 15 residues long. CDR1 and CDR2 (germline): ENHRY, SYGVKD. In DNA form, the CDR3 reads TGTGCCATCAGTGTCGGACAGGAGGGCACAGATACGCAGTATTTT. This gives the protein CAISVGQEGTDTQYF.

The genes are TRBV27 and TRBJ2-3; 11 positions match TRBD2. This CDR3 contains 17 residues. Germline lookup yields CDR1 MNHEY and CDR2 SMNVEV (reference sequence). V dropped 5 bases and J dropped 5; count of bases not matched to a gene: 12. CDR3 region: CASSLRVAGGPGDTQYF. CDR3 sequence (DNA): TGTGCCAGCAGTCTCAGGGTAGCGGGGGGGCCGGGAGATACGCAGTATTTT.

The CDR3 sequence: CASSQGEGLAATTGELFF. The CDR3 nucleotides are TGCGCCAGCAGCCAAGGAGAGGGACTAGCGGCAACCACCGGGGAGCTGTTTTTT. The chain uses TRBV4-1 and TRBJ2-2, with 11 bases identical to TRBD2. The CDR3 spans 18 residues. The V gene's germline CDR1 is MGHRA and CDR2 YSYEKL. V dropped 1 base and J dropped 4; count of bases not matched to a gene: 8.

The rearrangement uses TRBV11-3 and TRBJ1-6, with unresolved D. CDR3 length: 14 amino acids. Looked up from germline, CDR1 is SGHNT and CDR2 is YENEEA. V gave up 1 base and J gave up 8 bases, with 9 bases separating them. CDR3 bases: TGTGCCAGCAGCTTAGGAGGTTATGATTCACCCCTCCACTTT. Translating gives CASSLGGYDSPLHF. The whole variable domain, remainder taken from reference TRBV11-3 and TRBJ1-6, is EAGVVQSPRYKIIEKKQPVAFWCNPISGHNTLYWYLQNLGQGPELLIRYENEEAVDDSQLPKDRFSAERLKGVDSTLKIQPAELGDSAVYLCASSLGGYDSPLHFGNGTRLTVT.

This chain joins TRBV7-2 and TRBJ1-6, with D unresolved. V was cut by 5 bases and J by 10 bases, with 12 bases left in between. The CDR3 extends over 13 amino acids. Per germline, CDR1 SGHTA and CDR2 FQGNSA. CDR3 bases: TGTGCCAGCAGCCTCAGGATTGACTCACCCCTCCACTTT. This codes for CASSLRIDSPLHF.

The rearrangement joins TRBV7-8 to TRBJ2-1; 13 nucleotides match TRBD2. CDR3 size: 18 residues. The germline CDR1 and CDR2 sequences are SGHVS and FQNEAQ. The V segment lost 0 bases and the J segment 7 bases; nucleotides outside the gene matches: 9. This chain's CDR3 is CASSLAGPGLAGKNEQFF. CDR3 DNA: TGTGCCAGCAGCTTAGCCGGTCCGGGACTAGCGGGGAAAAATGAGCAGTTCTTC. Variable domain in full (rest from reference TRBV7-8 and TRBJ2-1): GAGVSQSPRYKVAKRGQDVALRCDPISGHVSLFWYQQALGQGPEFLTYFQNEAQLDKSGLPSDRFFAERPEGSVSTLKIQRTQQEDSAVYLCASSLAGPGLAGKNEQFFGPGTRLTVL.

CDR3 bases: TGTGCCAGCAGCACGGGACAGGCCGACTATGGCTACACCTTC. It encodes CASSTGQADYGYTF. The chain couples TRBV7-2 to TRBJ1-2; TRBD1 matches at 8 bases. V was pared by 5 bases and J by 3 bases, with 5 bases of the junction left unmatched. The CDR3 contains 14 residues. The germline gives CDR1 SGHTA, CDR2 FQGNSA.

The rearrangement joins TRBV3-1 (or the pseudogene TRBV3-2) to TRBJ1-5; D gene uncertain. This CDR3 comprises 13 residues. V lost 6 bases to trimming and J lost 7 bases, with 13 bases between them. Germline CDR1 reads LGHDT; CDR2 reads YNNKEL (reference sequence). CDR3 sequence (DNA): TGTGCCAGCAGTACCTATGCGGAACAGCCCCAGCATTTT. This translates into CASSTYAEQPQHF.

The rearrangement uses TRBV18 and TRBJ1-1; 11 positions match TRBD1. Germline CDR1 reads KGHSH; CDR2 reads LQKENI. This CDR3 is built from 15 residues. With V trimmed by 3 bases and J by 1 base, 1 base remained unmatched. The CDR3 spells CASSPGQGGNTEAFF. CDR3 sequence (DNA): TGTGCCAGCTCACCGGGACAGGGGGGGAACACTGAAGCTTTCTTT.

The chain carries TRBV2 and TRBJ1-4; possibly TRBD1 for D (5 bases). The CDR3 has 17 amino acids. V shed 2 bases and J shed 6 bases, with 19 bases lying between them. CDR1 is SNHLY, CDR2 FYNNEI, per germline. The CDR3 loop is CASSESGDARDYEKLFF. CDR3 in DNA: TGTGCCAGCAGTGAAAGCGGGGACGCGCGAGATTATGAAAAACTGTTTTTT.

J is TRBJ2-7 and V is TRBV19; TRBD2 aligns across 8 bases. The V gene end was trimmed by 5 bases and the J gene end by 7 bases; junction bases not matched to a gene: 10. This CDR3 contains 14 residues. Germline CDR1 and CDR2: LNHDA and SQIVND (reference sequence). The CDR3 reads CASSRATSGTEQYF. For the CDR3, the DNA is TGTGCCAGTAGTCGCGCAACTAGCGGCACGGAGCAGTACTTC.

The rearrangement uses TRBV6-5 and TRBJ1-3, with 8 bases that match TRBD1. V lost 6 bases to trimming and J lost 1 base; unmatched junction nucleotides: 2. Per germline, CDR1 MNHEY and CDR2 SVGAGI. There are 14 residues in the CDR3. The chain's CDR3 is CASRRTGSGNTIYF. The CDR3 nucleotides read TGTGCCAGCAGGAGGACAGGGTCTGGAAACACCATATATTTT.

This rearrangement joins TRBV25-1 to TRBJ1-4; TRBD1 agrees at 9 bases. The CDR3 totals 13 residues. CDR1 and CDR2 from the germline V gene are MGHDK and SYGVNS. Trimming took 10 bases from V and 5 from J; bases not matched to a gene: 5. CDR3 DNA sequence: TGTGCCACCTGGGGACAGGGAAATGAAAAACTGTTTTTT. Protein product: CATWGQGNEKLFF.

This clone was picked up one time. V usage is TRBV6-5 and J usage is TRBJ1-1; a weak D match, TRBD1 (6 bases). CDR3 length: 16 amino acids. Per germline, CDR1 MNHEY and CDR2 SVGAGI. The germline V and J ends were trimmed by 4 bases and 0 bases, with 15 bases remaining between them. CDR3 nucleotide sequence: TGTGCCAGCAGTTGGAGGACAGTCGCTATGAACACTGAAGCTTTCTTT. It is translated as CASSWRTVAMNTEAFF.

This CDR3 is CASSPEGRAPTGELFF. CDR3 bases: TGTGCCAGCTCACCAGAGGGCAGGGCCCCTACCGGGGAGCTGTTTTTT. The rearrangement joins TRBV18 to TRBJ2-2; D is possibly TRBD1 or TRBD2 (5 bases each). The CDR3 consists of 16 residues. The germline CDR1 and CDR2 sequences are KGHSH and LQKENI. Trimming removed 2 bases at V and 5 bases at J, with 15 bases between.

This chain connects TRBV4-3 to TRBJ2-7, with 7 positions matching TRBD2. Germline V gene data show CDR1 as LGHNA and CDR2 as YSLEER. The CDR3 spans 13 residues. Trimming removed 4 bases from V and 7 bases from J; junction bases left unmatched: 7. The CDR3 here is CASSRVSGGEQYF. Written as DNA, the CDR3 is TGCGCCAGCAGCCGGGTTTCGGGGGGTGAGCAGTACTTC.

This chain joins TRBV25-1 and TRBJ2-1; the D is unclear. This CDR3 comprises 14 residues. Per the germline V gene, CDR1 is MGHDK and CDR2 is SYGVNS. Deletions cut 4 bases from V and 0 bases from J, with 7 bases between. In DNA, the CDR3 is TGTGCCAGCAGTGTGTCTAGCTCCTACAATGAGCAGTTCTTC. It translates to CASSVSSSYNEQFF.

The chain has TRBV5-1 and TRBJ2-2; D not resolved. This CDR3 contains 14 residues. The ends were cut back, 4 bases at V and 7 bases at J, with 14 bases in the middle. Germline assignment: CDR1 SGHRS and CDR2 YFSETQ. CDR3 sequence reads: CASSDRVNGGELFF. CDR3 coding DNA: TGCGCCAGCAGCGATAGGGTGAATGGCGGGGAGCTGTTTTTT.

The chain combines TRBV7-9 with TRBJ1-6; D unresolved. The CDR3 has 14 amino acids. With 8 bases removed from V and 10 bases from J, the gap between germline ends came to 18 bases. CDR1 SEHNR and CDR2 FQNEAQ come from the germline V gene (reference sequence). DNA of the CDR3: TGTGCCAGCCGCCGCGTTGGGGAGGCGTCACCCCTCCACTTT. It specifies CASRRVGEASPLHF.

This sequence joins TRBV5-1 and TRBJ1-1; TRBD1 matches at 9 bases. Germline V gene data show CDR1 as SGHRS and CDR2 as YFSETQ. This CDR3 comprises 14 residues. J gave up 4 bases and V 4 bases, and 5 bases lay outside the gene matches. CDR3 DNA: TGCGCCAGCAGCCTAGGGACAGGGACCACTGAAGCTTTCTTT. Protein: CASSLGTGTTEAFF.

This clone was counted a single time. The V call is TRBV6-5, the J call TRBJ2-1, with 10 bases identical to TRBD2. The junction had 11 bases not matched to a gene; V was cut back by 6 bases and J by 9 bases. Germline V gene lookup returns CDR1 MNHEY and CDR2 SVGAGI. The CDR3 runs to 15 residues. The CDR3 nucleotides read TGTGCCAGCAGAAGTAAGCGGGAGGGCCGAAGTGAGCAGTTCTTC. It is translated as CASRSKREGRSEQFF.

The chain couples TRBV28 to TRBJ2-2; 8 bases line up with TRBD2. Germline-derived CDR1 and CDR2 are MDHEN and SYDVKM. The V and J ends lost 7 bases and 4 bases, in that order; junction bases with no gene match: 11. This CDR3 spans 16 amino acids. CDR3 coding DNA: TGTGCCAGCATTACTGGCGGCGGGAGGTTCACCGGGGAGCTGTTTTTT. As protein: CASITGGGRFTGELFF.

The genes are TRBV9 and TRBJ2-2; D may be TRBD1 (6 bases). Germline CDR1 is SGDLS and CDR2 is YYNGEE. CDR3 length: 14 residues. V dropped 8 bases and J dropped 0 bases, with 11 bases sitting between them. DNA for the CDR3: TGTGCCAGTAGAGGGGGTACGAACACCGGGGAGCTGTTTTTT. It translates to CASRGGTNTGELFF.